A single T cell receptor beta chain is shown here with its context. V dropped 3 bases and J dropped 4 bases, with 15 bases sitting between them. Germline CDR1 is SSHAT and CDR2 is FNYEAQ (reference sequence). CDR3 length: 15 amino acids. These data are taken from a study of shared clonotypes between healthy human individuals. Repertoires were generated with immunoSEQ multiplex PCR, while TCRdb's copy carries only in-frame clones and drops some. The sample carries over 1.4 million clones, roughly 97% recorded once. The sample taken for sequencing was naive CD4+ T cells sorted from blood. Documented subset: CD45RA+ positively selected. This chain uses TRBV7-7 with TRBJ2-5, with no clear D. This receptor was taken from a man aged 30 to 39 in good health. CDR3: CASSFRPSSGETQYF. DNA of the CDR3: TGTGCCAGCAGCTTTCGACCATCTTCGGGAGAGACCCAGTACTTC.